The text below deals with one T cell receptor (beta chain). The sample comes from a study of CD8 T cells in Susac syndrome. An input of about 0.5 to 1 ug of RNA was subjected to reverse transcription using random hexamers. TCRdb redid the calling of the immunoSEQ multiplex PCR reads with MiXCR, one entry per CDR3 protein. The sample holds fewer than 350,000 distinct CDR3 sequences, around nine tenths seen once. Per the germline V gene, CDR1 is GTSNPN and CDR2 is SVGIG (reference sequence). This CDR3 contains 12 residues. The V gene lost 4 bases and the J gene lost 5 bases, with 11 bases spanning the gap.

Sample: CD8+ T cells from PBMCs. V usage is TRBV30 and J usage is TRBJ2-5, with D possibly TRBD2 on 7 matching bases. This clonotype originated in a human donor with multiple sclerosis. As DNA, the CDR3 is TGTGCCTGGACCGGGGGGCCCGAGACCCAGTACTTC. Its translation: CAWTGGPETQYF.